The 11 T cell receptor beta chains below were found in one sample sequenced in a study of PD-L1 blockade in urothelial cancer. Profiled with immunoSEQ multiplex PCR; TCRdb holds only in-frame clones, not every one. The table lists more than 45,000 clones, approximately 78% of them singletons. Time point: pretreatment peripheral blood. The input for sequencing was PBMCs, taken around atezolizumab (anti-PD-L1) treatment. The receptors were gathered from a man aged 50 to 60 with urothelial cancer.

The table lists this clone with a few counts. V and J are TRBV7-8 and TRBJ2-1; unclear D gene. The V end was cut by 4 bases, the J end by 0 bases, with 13 bases between. The CDR3 runs to 16 residues. Looked up from germline, CDR1 is SGHVS and CDR2 is FQNEAQ. DNA for the CDR3: TGTGCCAGCAGCTCCCTCCAGTTCAGCTCCTACAATGAGCAGTTCTTC. It yields the protein CASSSLQFSSYNEQFF.

J is TRBJ2-7 and V is TRBV7-2; D is perhaps TRBD1 or TRBD2 (5 bases each). CDR1 is SGHTA, CDR2 FQGNSA, per germline. The CDR3 length is 15 residues. V was clipped by 0 bases and J by 3 bases, with 12 bases between them. CDR3 sequence: CASSLAGTGDYEQYV. The CDR3 DNA sequence: TGTGCCAGCAGCTTAGCGGGGACCGGGGACTACGAGCAGTACGTC.

This sequence joins TRBV5-5 and TRBJ1-4, with TRBD1 matching over 7 bases. The CDR3 extends over 14 amino acids. CDR1 and CDR2 (germline): SGHKS, YYEKEE (reference sequence). V lost 4 bases to trimming and J lost 7 bases; unmatched junction nucleotides: 7. CDR3 DNA: TGTGCCAGCAGCAGACCAGGGGGAGGTGAAAAACTGTTTTTT. This sequence encodes CASSRPGGGEKLFF.

This chain joins TRBV20-1 and TRBJ1-4; D gene uncertain. CDR1 is DFQATT and CDR2 is SNEGSKA in the germline V gene (reference sequence). CDR3 length: 10 residues. The V end was cut by 7 bases, the J end by 8 bases, with 8 bases between. CDR3 DNA sequence: TGCAGTGTGGCGGGGGAAAAACTGTTTTTT. It translates to CSVAGEKLFF.

The chain is built from TRBV9 and TRBJ2-1; possible D gene TRBD2, 6 bases. The germline CDR1 and CDR2 sequences are SGDLS and YYNGEE. Trimming left V 4 bases short and J 0 bases short, with 17 bases between. The CDR3 loop spans 17 amino acids. The CDR3 reads CASSTLGGQSSYNEQFF. As DNA, the CDR3 is TGTGCCAGCAGCACCCTCGGGGGTCAAAGCTCCTACAATGAGCAGTTCTTC.

This rearrangement joins TRBV5-8 to TRBJ1-1, with a weak D call TRBD1 (6 bases). Germline values: CDR1 SGHTS, CDR2 YDEGEE. The germline V and J ends were trimmed by 0 bases and 1 base, with 13 bases remaining between them. The CDR3 length is 16 residues. CDR3 sequence reads: CASSLGLGRGNTEAFF. DNA for the CDR3: TGTGCCAGCAGCTTGGGTCTGGGCAGGGGGAACACTGAAGCTTTCTTT.

The J gene is TRBJ2-4, the V gene TRBV7-9; D is perhaps TRBD1 (5 bases). The germline V and J ends were trimmed by 8 bases and 5 bases, with 19 bases remaining between them. CDR1 is SEHNR and CDR2 is FQNEAQ in the germline V gene (reference sequence). This CDR3 region has 15 residues. The DNA for the CDR3 is TGTGCCAGCGTGCCCGAAGGGGCATTCCAAAACATTCAGTACTTC. It is translated as CASVPEGAFQNIQYF. Based on the CDR3 plus reference TRBV7-9 and TRBJ2-4, the full variable domain is DTGVSQNPRHKITKRGQNVTFRCDPISEHNRLYWYRQTLGQGPEFLTYFQNEAQLEKSRLLSDRFSAERPKGSFSTLEIQRTEQGDSAMYLCASVPEGAFQNIQYFGAGTRLSVL.

This clone was observed a few times. The chain couples TRBV9 to TRBJ2-1, with TRBD2 matching 7 bases. The CDR3 extends over 12 amino acids. V gave up 2 bases and J gave up 8 bases; unmatched junction bases: 1. In germline, CDR1 is SGDLS, CDR2 YYNGEE. The CDR3 region is CASSVAGDEQFF. The CDR3 DNA is TGTGCCAGCAGCGTCGCGGGAGATGAGCAGTTCTTC.

This chain joins TRBV28 and TRBJ2-7, with D hard to call. Germline CDR1 and CDR2: MDHEN and SYDVKM. This CDR3 comprises 11 residues. V was clipped by 5 bases and J by 3 bases, with 5 bases between them. CDR3 in DNA: TGTGCCAGCAGTCAAGACTACGAGCAGTACGTC. This encodes CASSQDYEQYV.

This clone has a handful of counts. This chain uses TRBV5-1 with TRBJ2-1, with D perhaps TRBD1 (5 bases). Germline CDR1 SGHRS, CDR2 YFSETQ. The CDR3 spans 18 residues. Trimming cost V 4 bases and J 0 bases, with 20 bases left between them. Here the CDR3 reads CASSRSLGVGSSYNEQFF. CDR3 bases: TGCGCCAGCAGCCGTTCTTTAGGGGTTGGAAGCTCCTACAATGAGCAGTTCTTC.

The genes are TRBV7-2 and TRBJ2-1; 7 bases match TRBD1. There are 14 residues in the CDR3. The trim removed 5 bases at V and 5 bases at J, leaving 6 bases unmatched. Germline-derived CDR1 and CDR2 are SGHTA and FQGNSA. CDR3 nucleotides: TGTGCCAGCAGCCCAAGGACAGGTAACAATGAGCAGTTCTTC. This encodes CASSPRTGNNEQFF.